This T cell receptor (beta chain) was documented in a study of OX40 agonist ivuxolimab in advanced cancers. At the level of the whole study: The costimulatory receptor OX40 (CD134) was targeted by ivuxolimab, a fully human IgG2 agonistic monoclonal antibody. Intravenous ivuxolimab was administered to patients every 2 weeks at six dose levels: 0.01, 0.1, 0.3, 1.5, 3 and 10 mg/kg. Among the approximately 50 dose-escalation patients, about 20 had hepatocellular carcinoma, about 15 melanoma, 9 renal cell carcinoma and 9 head and neck cancer. A male proportion of nearly 85% and a mean age of roughly 58 years, ranging from 23 to 79, were recorded for the dose-escalation cohort. Prior anti-PD-1, anti-PD-L1 or anti-CTLA-4 therapy was permitted, and less than 45% of dose-escalation patients had received checkpoint inhibitors. Partial responses occurred in three dose-escalation patients, of whom one had hepatocellular carcinoma and two had cutaneous melanoma. Peripheral TCRbeta sequencing was intended to test whether TCR sequence diversity was altered and clonal T-cell expansion was caused by ivuxolimab. The paper covers the monotherapy dose-escalation part of the phase I ivuxolimab trial, which included N of about 50 patients. Broad study findings and their caveats: Partial responders in the 0.1-3.0 mg/kg groups had among the lowest normalized peripheral clonal expansion, especially among CD8+ T cells. Clonal expansion of both CD4+ and CD8+ blood T cells was observed from baseline to week 6 at doses 0.1 to 3.0 mg/kg. The antigen specificity of the peripheral T cells that underwent clonal expansion was not determined. On average, CD8+ T cells showed more expanded clones than CD4+ T cells after ivuxolimab. Low levels of normalized T-cell clonal expansion were also shown by some nonresponding patients.

Patients with a history of autoimmune disease or receiving systemic immunosuppression were excluded from the trial. Peripheral blood for TCR sequencing was drawn from every dose cohort at baseline, at cycle 4 day 1 and at cycle 7 day 1. Samples were obtained from an open-label, multicenter, first-in-human phase I dose-escalation trial of ivuxolimab. The trial enrolled adults with locally advanced or metastatic head and neck squamous cell, hepatocellular, melanoma or renal cell carcinoma. Before TCR sequencing, CD4+ T cells and CD8+ T cells were sorted from peripheral blood as separate populations. Note on this clone: Its antigen is not yet known. Per-base qualities were not stored, and no clone one base away is much larger.

For sequencing of the TCRbeta CDR3 region, genomic DNA was extracted from the sorted cells. The immunoSEQ Assay was used to sequence the TCRbeta CDR3 regions. Held by TCRdb, this immuneACCESS table contains in-frame sequences only and omits some clones. Under half of the omission traces to an unresolved V gene where checked; the cause of the rest is unknown. In this sample the table shows approximately 76,000 clones, approximately 85% of which occur a single time. Over 4.5% of the sample goes to the ten largest clones. The V and J ends are trimmed by 1 base and 8 bases, leaving 7 bases between them. The CDR3 measures 12 amino acids from cysteine to phenylalanine. The CDR3 DNA has 36 bases and is translated from base 1. Per the germline V gene, SGHRS is the CDR1 and YFSETQ is the CDR2.

Recombination connected TRBV5-1 to TRBJ2-1, with the D gene uncertain. This sequence originates from an adult with an advanced solid tumor such as melanoma, head and neck, liver or kidney cancer. The sequencing used CD4+ or CD8+ T cells sorted from blood, collected in a trial of the OX40 agonist ivuxolimab. The DNA sequence is as follows: TGCGCCAGCAGCTTGCCTAGAGATGAGCAGTTCTTC. Protein translation: CASSLPRDEQFF.